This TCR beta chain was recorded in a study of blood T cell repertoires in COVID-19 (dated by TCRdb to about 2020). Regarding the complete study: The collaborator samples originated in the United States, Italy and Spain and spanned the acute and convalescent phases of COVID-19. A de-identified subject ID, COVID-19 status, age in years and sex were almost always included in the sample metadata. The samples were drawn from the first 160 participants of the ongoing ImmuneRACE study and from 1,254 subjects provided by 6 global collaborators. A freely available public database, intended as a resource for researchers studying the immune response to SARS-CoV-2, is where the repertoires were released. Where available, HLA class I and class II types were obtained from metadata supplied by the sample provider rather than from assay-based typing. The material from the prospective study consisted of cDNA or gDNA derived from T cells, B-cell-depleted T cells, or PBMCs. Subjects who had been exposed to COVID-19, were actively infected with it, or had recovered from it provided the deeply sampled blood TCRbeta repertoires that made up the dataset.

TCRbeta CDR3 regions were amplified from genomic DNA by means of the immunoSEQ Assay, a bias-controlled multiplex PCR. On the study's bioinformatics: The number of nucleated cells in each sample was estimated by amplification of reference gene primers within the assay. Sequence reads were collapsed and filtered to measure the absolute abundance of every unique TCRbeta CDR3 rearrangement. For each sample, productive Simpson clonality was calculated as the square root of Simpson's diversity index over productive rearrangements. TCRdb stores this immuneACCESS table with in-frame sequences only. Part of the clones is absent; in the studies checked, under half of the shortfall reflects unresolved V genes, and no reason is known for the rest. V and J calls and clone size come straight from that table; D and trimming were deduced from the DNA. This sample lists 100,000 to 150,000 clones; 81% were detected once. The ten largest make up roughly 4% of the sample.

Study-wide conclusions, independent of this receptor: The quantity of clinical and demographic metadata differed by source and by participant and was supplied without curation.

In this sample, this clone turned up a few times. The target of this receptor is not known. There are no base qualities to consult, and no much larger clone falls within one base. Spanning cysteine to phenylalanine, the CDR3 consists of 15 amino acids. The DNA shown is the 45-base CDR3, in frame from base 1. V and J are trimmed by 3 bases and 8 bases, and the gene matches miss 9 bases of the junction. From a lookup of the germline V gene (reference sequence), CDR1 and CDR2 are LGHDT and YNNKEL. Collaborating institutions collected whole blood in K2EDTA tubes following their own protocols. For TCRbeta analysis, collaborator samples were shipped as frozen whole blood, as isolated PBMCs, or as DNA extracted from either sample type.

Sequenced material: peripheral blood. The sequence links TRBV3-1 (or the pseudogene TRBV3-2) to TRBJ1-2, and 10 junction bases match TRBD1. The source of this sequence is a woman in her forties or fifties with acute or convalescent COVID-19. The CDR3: CASSHTGTGVFGYTF. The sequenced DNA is TGTGCCAGCAGCCACACCGGGACAGGGGTATTCGGCTACACCTTC.